These 4 T cell receptor beta chains share one sample of origin, sequenced in a study of T cells in Graves' hyperthyroidism and ophthalmopathy. Amplification targeted TCR beta CDR3 regions from RNA transcripts. Using the HTBI primer set, a first-round RT-PCR was run on the TCR CDR3. Using its own MiXCR run on the multiplex PCR reads, TCRdb lists one record per CDR3 protein. The repertoire holds about 530,000 distinct CDR3 sequences, 17% seen once, with around 17% in the top ten. The sequenced material came from blood. The receptors shown here come from a woman aged 18-29 years with Graves' ophthalmopathy.

This clonotype has just a few counts. This sequence joins TRBV20-1 and TRBJ2-5, with 9 bases identical to TRBD1. The V gene's germline CDR1 is DFQATT and CDR2 SNEGSKA (reference sequence). This CDR3 comprises 15 residues. V was clipped by 6 bases and J by 2 bases; unmatched bases: 10. CDR3 nucleotide sequence: TGCAGTGCCCCGGGACAGGGAGGGAAACAAGAGACCCAGTACTTC. Encoded protein: CSAPGQGGKQETQYF.

A note on this clonotype: A junction boundary mismatches the germline segment, possibly from a read error. The chain carries TRBV20-1 and TRBJ1-3; maybe TRBD1 (5 bases). Germline CDR1 reads DFQATT; CDR2 reads SNEGSKA (reference sequence). CDR3 length equals 14 residues. CDR3 sequence: CSAGDSFAGNTIYF. The CDR3 nucleotides are TGCAGTGCTGGAGACAGTTTCGCCGGAAACACCATATATTTT.

This clonotype appeared many times. The rearrangement uses TRBV30 and TRBJ1-6; possible D gene TRBD1, 6 bases. Germline values: CDR1 GTSNPN, CDR2 SVGIG (reference sequence). The V and J ends lost 0 bases and 10 bases respectively, with 13 bases between them. This CDR3 contains 14 residues. In nucleotides, the CDR3 is TGTGCCTGGAGTGTACGTACAGGGTGGTCACCCCTCCACTTT. Its protein product is CAWSVRTGWSPLHF.

This clonotype was seen repeatedly, ten times or more. The chain joins TRBV5-1 to TRBJ2-7; no definite D call. Germline-derived CDR1 and CDR2 are SGHRS and YFSETQ. This CDR3 is 13 amino acids long. Trimming took 6 bases from V and 1 from J, leaving 11 bases between them. The CDR3 nucleotides are TGCGCCAGCATGGACGCCCTTTCCTACGAGCAGTACTTC. Amino acids: CASMDALSYEQYF.